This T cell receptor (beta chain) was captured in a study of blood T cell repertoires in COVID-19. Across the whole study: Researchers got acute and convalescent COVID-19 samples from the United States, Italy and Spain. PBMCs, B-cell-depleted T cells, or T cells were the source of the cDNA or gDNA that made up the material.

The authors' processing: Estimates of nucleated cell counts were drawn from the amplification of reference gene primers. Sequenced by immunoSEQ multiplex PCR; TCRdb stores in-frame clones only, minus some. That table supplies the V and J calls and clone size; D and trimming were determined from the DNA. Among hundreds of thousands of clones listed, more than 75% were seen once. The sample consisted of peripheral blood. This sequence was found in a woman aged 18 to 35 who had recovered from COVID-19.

This CDR3 is CASGSGTGYNEQFF. The CDR3 nucleotides read TGTGCTAGTGGTTCCGGGACTGGGTACAATGAGCAGTTCTTC. The V gene is TRBV12-5, the J gene TRBJ2-1; weak D call: TRBD2 (6 bases). Germline CDR1 reads LGHNT; CDR2 reads FRNRAP. The CDR3 is made up of 14 amino acids. Deletions cut 4 bases from V and 4 bases from J, with 11 bases between.